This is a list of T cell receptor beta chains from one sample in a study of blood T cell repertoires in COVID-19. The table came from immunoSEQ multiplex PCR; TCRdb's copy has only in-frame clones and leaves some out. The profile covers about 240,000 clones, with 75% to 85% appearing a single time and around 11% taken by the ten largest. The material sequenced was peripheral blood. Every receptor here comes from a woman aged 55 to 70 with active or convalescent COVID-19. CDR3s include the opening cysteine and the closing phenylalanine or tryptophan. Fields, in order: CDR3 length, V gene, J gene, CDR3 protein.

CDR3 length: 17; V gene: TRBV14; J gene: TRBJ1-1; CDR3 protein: CASSQEWGKDRNTEAFF
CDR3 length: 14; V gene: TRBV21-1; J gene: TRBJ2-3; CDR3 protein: CASKNGQGTDTQYF
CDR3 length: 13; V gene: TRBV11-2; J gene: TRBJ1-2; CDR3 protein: CASSPQDTYGYTF
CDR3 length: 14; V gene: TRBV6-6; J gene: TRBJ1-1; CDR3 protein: CASNFRGGGTEAFF
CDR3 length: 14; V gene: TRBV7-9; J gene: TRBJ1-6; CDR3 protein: CASSYPRGGSPLHF
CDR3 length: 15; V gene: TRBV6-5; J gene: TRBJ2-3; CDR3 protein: CASSSWTGNTDTQYF
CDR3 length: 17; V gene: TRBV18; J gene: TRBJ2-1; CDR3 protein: CASSSESDRGSYNEQFF
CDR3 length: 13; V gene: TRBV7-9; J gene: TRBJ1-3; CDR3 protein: CASSASSGNTIYF
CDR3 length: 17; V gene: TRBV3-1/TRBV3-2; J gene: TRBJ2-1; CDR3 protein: CASSQEKLAGGPNEQFF
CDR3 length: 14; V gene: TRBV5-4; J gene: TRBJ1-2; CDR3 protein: CASSLALQGYGYTF
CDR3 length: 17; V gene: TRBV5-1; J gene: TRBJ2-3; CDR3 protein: CASSLWGGTGGTDTQYF
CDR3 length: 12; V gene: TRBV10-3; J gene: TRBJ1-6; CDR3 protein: CAISGEGSPLHF
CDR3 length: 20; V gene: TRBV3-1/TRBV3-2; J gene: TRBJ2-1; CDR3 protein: CASSHSSGVTKDYSYNEQFF
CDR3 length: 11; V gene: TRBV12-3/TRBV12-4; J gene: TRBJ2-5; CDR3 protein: CASGGAETQYF
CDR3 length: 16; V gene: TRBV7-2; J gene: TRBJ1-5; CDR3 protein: CASSLVAGFSNQPQHF
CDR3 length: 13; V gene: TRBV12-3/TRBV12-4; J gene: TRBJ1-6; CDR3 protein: CATAGRVDSPLHF
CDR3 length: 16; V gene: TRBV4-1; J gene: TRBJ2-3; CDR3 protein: CASSPRQGRGTDTQYF
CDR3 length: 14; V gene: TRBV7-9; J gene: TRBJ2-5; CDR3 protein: CASSAQGGQETQYF
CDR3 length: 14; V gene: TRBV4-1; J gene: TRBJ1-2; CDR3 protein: CASSQEGTGRRYTF
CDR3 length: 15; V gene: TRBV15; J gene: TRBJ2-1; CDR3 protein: CATSRTSGTGYEQFF
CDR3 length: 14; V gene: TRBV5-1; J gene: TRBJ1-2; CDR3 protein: CASSPTDSRYGYTF
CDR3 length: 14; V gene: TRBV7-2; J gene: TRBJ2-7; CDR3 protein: CASSLGQGTFEQYF
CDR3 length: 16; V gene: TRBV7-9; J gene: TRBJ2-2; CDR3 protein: CASSLGTGFYTGELFF
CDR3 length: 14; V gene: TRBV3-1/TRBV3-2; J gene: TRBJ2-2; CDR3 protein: CASSRGLNTGELFF
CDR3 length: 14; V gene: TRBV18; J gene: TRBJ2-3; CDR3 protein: CASSQGQSTDTQYF
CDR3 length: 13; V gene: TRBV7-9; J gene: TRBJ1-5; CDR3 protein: CASSLAYNQPQHF
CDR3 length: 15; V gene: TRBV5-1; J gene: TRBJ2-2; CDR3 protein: CASSPGLGDTGELFF
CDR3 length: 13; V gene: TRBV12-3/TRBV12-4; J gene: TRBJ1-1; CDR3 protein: CASSWTGAPEAFF
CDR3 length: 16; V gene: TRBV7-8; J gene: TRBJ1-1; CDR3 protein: CASSLEVAGRGTEAFF
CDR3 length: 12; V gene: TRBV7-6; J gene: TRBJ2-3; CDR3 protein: CASSQATDTQYF
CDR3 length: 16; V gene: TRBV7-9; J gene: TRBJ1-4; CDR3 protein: CASSRGGFPTNEKLFF
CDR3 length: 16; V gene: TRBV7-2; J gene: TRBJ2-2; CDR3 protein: CASSLGAASKAGELFF
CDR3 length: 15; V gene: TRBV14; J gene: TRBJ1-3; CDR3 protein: CASSQEETGGNTIYF
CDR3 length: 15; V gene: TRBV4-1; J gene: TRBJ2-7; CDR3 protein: CASSLERVVSYEQYF
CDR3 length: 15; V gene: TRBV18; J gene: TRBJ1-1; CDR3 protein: CASFPGGQSNTEAFF
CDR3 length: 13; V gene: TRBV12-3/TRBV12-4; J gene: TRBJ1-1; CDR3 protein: CASSIDSTGGAFF
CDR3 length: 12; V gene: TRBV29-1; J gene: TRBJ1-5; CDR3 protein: CSVVGGAQPQHF
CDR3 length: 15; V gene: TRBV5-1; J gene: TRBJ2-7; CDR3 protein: CASSPGTGGAYEQYF
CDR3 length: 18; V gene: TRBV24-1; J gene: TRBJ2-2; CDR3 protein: CATSDKTRITQGAGELFF
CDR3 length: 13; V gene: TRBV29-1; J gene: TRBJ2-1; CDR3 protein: CSVAFQGDGEQFF
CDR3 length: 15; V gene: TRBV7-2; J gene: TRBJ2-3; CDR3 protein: CASSPDSLGTDTQYF
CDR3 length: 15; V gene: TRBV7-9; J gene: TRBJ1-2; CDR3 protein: CASSLVPTGKSGYTF